This T cell receptor beta chain was profiled in a study of T cells after yellow fever vaccination. Study-level background: Preparation used SMART-Seq v4 Ultra Low Input for the low-cell-number fractions. The study's findings and limits: Subsequent to the booster, the majority of primary-vaccination clones reappeared (96% CD4, approximately 85% CD8). CD4 and CD8 compartments shared a small share of clonotypes.

Points on this clonotype: Its antigen remains unidentified.

The TCR cDNA carried a universal primer site and UMIs from 5'RACE template switching. TCRdb re-called the 5' RACE reads through MiXCR, storing one row per CDR3 protein. The table includes approximately 550,000 distinct CDR3 sequences, about 19% detected once. The V and J ends lost 6 bases and 5 bases respectively, with 24 bases between them. The CDR3 runs to 16 residues. Germline lookup yields CDR1 DFQATT and CDR2 SNEGSKA (reference sequence). The J gene is TRBJ2-3, the V gene TRBV20-1; D is uncertain. Sample: PBMCs, taken 15 days after the yellow fever booster vaccination. The receptor was derived from a man aged 25-45 years who received the YFV17D yellow fever vaccine. CDR3 region: CSAEAHRLSSRDTQYF. The CDR3 region has the DNA TGCAGTGCGGAAGCCCACCGGCTCAGCTCAAGAGATACGCAGTATTTT.